Given below is one T cell receptor beta chain in context. CDR1 and CDR2 from the germline V gene are SNHLY and FYNNEI. This CDR3 is 14 amino acids long. With V trimmed by 9 bases and J by 2 bases, 6 bases remained unmatched. The record originates from a study of blood T cell repertoires in COVID-19. Here immunoSEQ multiplex PCR was the method, and the copy in TCRdb shows in-frame clones only, minus some. The sample contains 91,000 or so clones, around nine tenths of which appear only once. This receptor was obtained from a human donor in a cohort sampled during active COVID-19. The V and J genes are TRBV2 and TRBJ2-1; 8 nucleotides match TRBD2. The specimen sequenced was peripheral blood. The CDR3 DNA follows: TGTGCCAGTGTTTCTAGCGGGCCCTACAATGAGCAGTTCTTC. Amino acid sequence: CASVSSGPYNEQFF.